This TCR beta chain derives from a study of cytomegalovirus exposure and HLA in healthy donors. Overall study: Assignment to the Caucasian-associated ancestry cluster applied to approximately 80% of the 350 to 500 genotyped donors. Findings and caveats of the study: The authors confirmed in vitro that a few CMV-associated chains were specific for CMV antigens.

Use of 60 Vbeta and 13 Jbeta primers characterized the PCR. TCRdb's table, derived via immunoSEQ multiplex PCR, lists solely in-frame clones and lacks some. The sample yields roughly 150,000 clones, roughly 80% seen once. The V end was cut by 4 bases, the J end by 3 bases, with 12 bases between. CDR3 length: 14 amino acids. Germline values: CDR1 LGHNA, CDR2 YNFKEQ. Healthy bone marrow donors made up the donor group. Of note for this clone: Its antigen remains unidentified.

V and J are TRBV4-2 and TRBJ1-2; maybe TRBD1 (5 bases). The specimen sequenced was PBMCs. This TCR came from a middle-aged woman in good health and CMV-seronegative. The CDR3 bases are TGTGCCAGCAGCCGTTCCTCGGGGGACTATGGCTACACCTTC. Translated: CASSRSSGDYGYTF.